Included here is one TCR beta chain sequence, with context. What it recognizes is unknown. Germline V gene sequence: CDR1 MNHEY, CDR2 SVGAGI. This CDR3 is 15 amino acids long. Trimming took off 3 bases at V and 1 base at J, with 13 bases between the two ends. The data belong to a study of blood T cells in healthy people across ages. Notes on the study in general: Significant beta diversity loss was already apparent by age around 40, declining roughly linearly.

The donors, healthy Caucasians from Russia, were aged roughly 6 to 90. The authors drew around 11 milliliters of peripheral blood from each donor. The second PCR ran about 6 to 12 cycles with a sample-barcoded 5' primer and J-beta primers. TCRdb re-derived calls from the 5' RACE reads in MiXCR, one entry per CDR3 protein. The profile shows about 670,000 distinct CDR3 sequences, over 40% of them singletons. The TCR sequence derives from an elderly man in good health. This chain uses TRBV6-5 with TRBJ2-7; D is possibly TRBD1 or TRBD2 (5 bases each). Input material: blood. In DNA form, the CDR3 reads TGTGCCAGCAGTTATGGGGACCCGGGGTCCTACGAGCAGTACTTC. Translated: CASSYGDPGSYEQYF.